The 17 T cell receptor beta chains listed next were all sequenced from one sample in a study of cytomegalovirus exposure and HLA in healthy donors (dated by TCRdb to between 2016 and 2019). Libraries were constructed by the immunoSEQ multiplex PCR assay. A mixture of 60 forward primers for TCR Vbeta segments and 13 reverse primers for TCR Jbeta segments was used in the multiplex PCR. What TCRdb holds here is the immuneACCESS table cut down to in-frame rearrangements. Part of the clones is not present; checked against another copy, under half of the missing clones reflect an unresolved V gene, and the others are unexplained. Here the sample has about 82,000 clones; 75% to 85% occur a single time. Over 15% of the sample comes from the top ten. Sequencing was performed on PBMCs. Every receptor here comes from a man between 70 and 80 years old in good health and CMV-seropositive.

The rearrangement links TRBV6-4 to TRBJ1-3; D might be TRBD1 (5 bases). The ends were cut back, 2 bases at V and 0 bases at J, with 11 bases in the middle. This CDR3 contains 16 residues. Germline V lookup: CDR1 MRHNA, CDR2 SNTAGT. CDR3 sequence (DNA): TGTGCCAGCAGTGACCTTAACAGGCTCTCTGGAAACACCATATATTTT. It specifies CASSDLNRLSGNTIYF.

This chain links TRBV2 with TRBJ1-6, with no clear D. CDR1 is SNHLY and CDR2 is FYNNEI in the germline V gene. This CDR3 region has 13 residues. V was clipped by 8 bases and J by 10 bases, with 15 bases between them. CDR3 bases: TGTGCCAGCTCTCCTCAACCTGGCTCACCCCTCCACTTT. Protein product: CASSPQPGSPLHF. Looking up the rest from reference TRBV2 and TRBJ1-6 gives the full variable domain: EPEVTQTPSHQVTQMGQEVILRCVPISNHLYFYWYRQILGQKVEFLVSFYNNEISEKSEIFDDQFSVERPDGSNFTLKIRSTKLEDSAMYFCASSPQPGSPLHFGNGTRLTVT.

The DNA for the CDR3 is TGTGCCAGAAGCTCCCGGGGGGAGCGGGTCGATCTTCCGTCCGAGCAGTACTTC. The encoded protein is CARSSRGERVDLPSEQYF. J is TRBJ2-7 and V is TRBV5-3; 7 nucleotides match TRBD2. TRBV5-3 is filed as an ORF, its function uncertain. V was clipped by 3 bases and J by 6 bases; unmatched bases: 21. This CDR3 has 18 amino acids.

This clone was recorded only once. The rearrangement joins TRBV9 to TRBJ2-1, with 9 nucleotides matching TRBD2. The V segment lost 4 bases and the J segment 6 bases; nucleotides outside the gene matches: 8. Per germline, CDR1 SGDLS and CDR2 YYNGEE. This CDR3 has 15 amino acids. The DNA of the CDR3 is TGTGCCAGCAGCCAGCCGGGACTAGCTGTCAATGAGCAGTTCTTC. Translated: CASSQPGLAVNEQFF.

This sequence joins TRBV10-1 and TRBJ2-3, with 12 bases lining up with TRBD2. From germline, CDR1 is WNHNN and CDR2 SYGVQD (reference sequence). The J segment lost 2 bases and the V segment lost 6 bases, leaving 6 bases of the junction unmatched. The CDR3 is 16 amino acids. CDR3 DNA sequence: TGCGCCAGCAGCGAAACTAGCGGGAGGATCACAGATACGCAGTATTTT. Amino acid sequence: CASSETSGRITDTQYF.

V and J are TRBV2 and TRBJ1-4; perhaps TRBD1 as D (6 bases). CDR1 SNHLY and CDR2 FYNNEI come from the germline V gene. The V end was cut by 5 bases, the J end by 8 bases, with 15 bases between. The CDR3 length is 14 residues. This chain's CDR3 is CASSRTGRGEKLFF. For the CDR3, the DNA is TGTGCCAGCAGTAGAACAGGGAGGGGAGAAAAACTGTTTTTT.

Here the CDR3 reads CSAGGGVSYEQYF. CDR3 DNA sequence: TGCAGCGCAGGAGGGGGGGTTTCCTACGAGCAGTACTTC. The rearrangement uses TRBV29-1 and TRBJ2-7; possible D gene TRBD2, 7 bases. V lost 7 bases, J lost 1 base, and 14 bases lay in between. The germline gives CDR1 SQVTM, CDR2 ANQGSEA. This CDR3 contains 13 residues.

This sequence joins TRBV6-4 and TRBJ1-2; D might be TRBD1 (6 bases). The CDR3 runs 12 residues. From germline, CDR1 is MRHNA and CDR2 SNTAGT. The ends were cut back, 8 bases at V and 1 base at J, with 8 bases in the middle. The CDR3 reads CASWDINYGYTF. For the CDR3, the DNA is TGTGCCAGCTGGGACATTAACTATGGCTACACCTTC.

As to this clone: The junction differs from germline at one of its ends, possibly a read error. This chain joins TRBV7-8 and TRBJ2-7; maybe TRBD1 (5 bases). Looked up from germline, CDR1 is SGHVS and CDR2 is FQNEAQ. CDR3 length: 12 residues. Here the CDR3 DNA reads TGTGCAAGCACAGGATCCCGCTACGAGCAGTACTTC. Residues: CASTGSRYEQYF.

This chain joins TRBV4-3 and TRBJ2-1; 10 bases align to TRBD2. The J segment lost 10 bases and the V segment lost 0 bases, leaving 9 bases of the junction unmatched. The CDR3 consists of 16 residues. CDR1 is LGHNA, CDR2 YSLEER, per germline. The CDR3 reads CASSQDLSSGSREQFF. Written as DNA, the CDR3 is TGCGCCAGCAGCCAAGATCTGTCTAGCGGGAGTCGGGAGCAGTTCTTC.

A few counts support this clone. The rearrangement links TRBV7-9 to TRBJ2-1, with no clear D. Per germline, CDR1 SEHNR and CDR2 FQNEAQ (reference sequence). Deletions cut 5 bases from V and 6 bases from J, with 14 bases between. The CDR3 length is 14 residues. In DNA form, the CDR3 reads TGTGCCAGCAGCCCCTCTCTCCTCCTCAATGAGCAGTTCTTC. Translating it yields CASSPSLLLNEQFF.

This chain joins TRBV5-1 and TRBJ2-5; weak D call: TRBD1 (7 bases). CDR1 and CDR2 from the germline V gene are SGHRS and YFSETQ. The V gene lost 3 bases and the J gene lost 2 bases, with 11 bases spanning the gap. The CDR3 runs to 14 residues. The CDR3 is CASSSGDRQETQYF. As DNA, the CDR3 is TGCGCCAGCAGCTCGGGGGACAGACAAGAGACCCAGTACTTC.

The CDR3 bases are TGTGCCAGCAATTCCTTACCCGGGTCGAACGAAAAACTGTTTTTT. It translates to CASNSLPGSNEKLFF. The chain links TRBV6-1 to TRBJ1-4; D remains ambiguous. Germline CDR1 MNHNS, CDR2 SASEGT. V dropped 7 bases and J dropped 8 bases, with 20 bases sitting between them. The CDR3 is 15 amino acids.

The J gene is TRBJ2-7, the V gene TRBV27; D might be TRBD2 (5 bases). This CDR3 has 13 amino acids. The germline CDR1 and CDR2 sequences are MNHEY and SMNVEV (reference sequence). Trimming removed 5 bases at V and 5 bases at J, with 13 bases between. CDR3 nucleotide sequence: TGTGCCAGCAGTCTAAACGGGGTCGACGAGCAGTACTTC. It encodes CASSLNGVDEQYF.

CDR3 DNA: TGCGCCAGCAGCCGGACAGGGGATAAAGAGACCCAGTACTTC. Translation gives CASSRTGDKETQYF. V is TRBV5-1 and J is TRBJ2-5; 9 bases align to TRBD1. Germline CDR1 is SGHRS and CDR2 is YFSETQ. The CDR3 has 14 residues. Losses at the gene ends were 4 bases for V and 3 bases for J; bases not matched to a gene: 4.

The chain employs TRBV10-2 and TRBJ2-7, with 8 bases lining up with TRBD2. CDR1 is WSHSY, CDR2 SAAADI, per germline. The CDR3 runs 14 residues. V lost 3 bases and J lost 2; bases outside the gene matches: 3. CDR3 protein: CASSDYGRAYEQYF. The CDR3 coding sequence is TGCGCCAGCAGTGATTACGGGAGGGCCTACGAGCAGTACTTC.

This clone has just one count. This chain links TRBV10-3 with TRBJ2-7; 8 nucleotides align to TRBD1. CDR1 is ENHRY, CDR2 SYGVKD, per germline. CDR3 length: 15 residues. The ends lost 9 bases at V and 3 bases at J; junction bases unmatched: 13. CDR3 bases: TGTGCCATACGAAATCCCGGGACAGGACGCTACGAGCAGTACTTC. This sequence encodes CAIRNPGTGRYEQYF.